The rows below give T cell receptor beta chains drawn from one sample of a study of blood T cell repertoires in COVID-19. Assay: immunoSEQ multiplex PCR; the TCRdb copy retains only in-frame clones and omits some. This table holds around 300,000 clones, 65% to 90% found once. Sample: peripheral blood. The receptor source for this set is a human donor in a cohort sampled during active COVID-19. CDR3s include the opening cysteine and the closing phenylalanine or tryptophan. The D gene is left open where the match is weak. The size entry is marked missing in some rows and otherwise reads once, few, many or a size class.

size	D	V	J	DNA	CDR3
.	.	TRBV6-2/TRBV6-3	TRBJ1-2	TGTGCCAGCAGCCCTCAGGCGGGGGCGTTTAACTATGGCTACACCTTC	CASSPQAGAFNYGYTF
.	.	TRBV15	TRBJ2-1	TGTGCCACCAGCCCGAATAGGGCAGGAGGTGAGTTCTTC	CATSPNRAGGEFF
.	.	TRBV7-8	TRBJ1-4	TGTGCCAGCAGCTTAGGGGAAAGCGGGTATGGAAAACTGTTTTTT	CASSLGESGYGKLFF
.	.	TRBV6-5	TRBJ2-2	TGTGCCAGCAGTTGGGCCCTGCACGGGGAGCTGTTTTTT	CASSWALHGELFF
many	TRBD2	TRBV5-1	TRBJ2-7	TGCGCCAGCAGCCCGCGTGGTAGCGGGGGCTCCTACGAGCAGTACTTC	CASSPRGSGGSYEQYF
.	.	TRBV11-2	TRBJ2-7	TGTGCCAGCAGCGGCCGGAGAGCAGGGATTACCTACGAGCAGTACTTC	CASSGRRAGITYEQYF
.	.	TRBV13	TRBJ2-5	TGTGCCAGCAGCTCTTCCCGGGAGACCCAGTACTTC	CASSSSRETQYF
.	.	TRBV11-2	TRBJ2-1	TGTGCCAGCAGCCCCCCTAGGAGGGTGTATGAGCAGTTCTTC	CASSPPRRVYEQFF
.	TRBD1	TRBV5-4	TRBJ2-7	TGTGCCAGCATGTCCCGGGACAGGGCCCCCTACGAGCAGTACTTC	CASMSRDRAPYEQYF
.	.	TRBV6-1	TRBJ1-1	TGTGCCAGCAGTGAAATCCAGGGGAACACTGAAGCTTTCTTT	CASSEIQGNTEAFF
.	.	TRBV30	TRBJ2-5	TGTGCCTGGGGGCGAGGGGGGGGAGAGACCCAGTACTTC	CAWGRGGGETQYF
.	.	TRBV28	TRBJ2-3	TGTGCCAGCAGTACCTATGCACCCGCGTATTTT	CASSTYAPAYF
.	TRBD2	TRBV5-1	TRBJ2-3	TGCGCCAGCAGCTTGGGAGCGGGGATGACAGATACGCAGTATTTT	CASSLGAGMTDTQYF
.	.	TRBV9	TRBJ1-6	TGTGCCAGCAGCGTAGGAATATCAGGGGATTCACCCCTCCACTTT	CASSVGISGDSPLHF
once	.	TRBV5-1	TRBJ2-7	TGCGCCAGCAGCTTGGGGCTAGTCCCTTACGAGCAGTACTTC	CASSLGLVPYEQYF